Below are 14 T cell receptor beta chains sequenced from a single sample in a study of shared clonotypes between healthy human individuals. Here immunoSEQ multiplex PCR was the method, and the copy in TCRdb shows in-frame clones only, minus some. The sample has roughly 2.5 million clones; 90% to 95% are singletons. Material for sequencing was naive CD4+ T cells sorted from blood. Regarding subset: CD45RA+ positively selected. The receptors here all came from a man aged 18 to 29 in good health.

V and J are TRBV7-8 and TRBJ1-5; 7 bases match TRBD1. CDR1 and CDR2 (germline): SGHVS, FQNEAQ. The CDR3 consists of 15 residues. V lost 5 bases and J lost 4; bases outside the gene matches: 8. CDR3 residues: CASSAEGTANQPQHF. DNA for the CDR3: TGTGCCAGCAGCGCGGAAGGGACAGCTAATCAGCCCCAGCATTTT.

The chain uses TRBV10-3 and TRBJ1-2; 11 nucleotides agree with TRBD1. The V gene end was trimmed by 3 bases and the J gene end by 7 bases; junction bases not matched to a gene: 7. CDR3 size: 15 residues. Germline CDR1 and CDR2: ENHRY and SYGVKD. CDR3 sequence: CAISEGDRGSGGYTF. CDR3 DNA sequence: TGTGCCATCAGTGAAGGGGACAGGGGGTCGGGTGGCTACACCTTC.

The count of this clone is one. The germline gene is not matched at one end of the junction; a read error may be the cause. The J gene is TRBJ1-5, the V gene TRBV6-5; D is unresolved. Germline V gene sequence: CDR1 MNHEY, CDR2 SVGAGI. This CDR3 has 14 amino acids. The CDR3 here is CASSYRVSNQPRHF. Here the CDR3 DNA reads TGTGCCAGCAGTTACAGGGTTAGCAATCAGCCCCGGCATTTT.

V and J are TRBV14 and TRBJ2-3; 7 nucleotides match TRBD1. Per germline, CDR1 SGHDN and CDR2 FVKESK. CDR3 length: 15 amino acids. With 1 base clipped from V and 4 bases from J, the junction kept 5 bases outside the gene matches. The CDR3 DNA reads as TGTGCCAGCAGCCAAGGTAGGGGGCTGGCAGATACGCAGTATTTT. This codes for CASSQGRGLADTQYF.

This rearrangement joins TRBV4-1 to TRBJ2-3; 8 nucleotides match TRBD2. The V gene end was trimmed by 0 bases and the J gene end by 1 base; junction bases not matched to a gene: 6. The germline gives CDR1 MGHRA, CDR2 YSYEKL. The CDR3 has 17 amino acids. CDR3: CASSQEAGAIRTDTQYF. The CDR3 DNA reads TGCGCCAGCAGCCAAGAAGCGGGAGCGATCCGCACAGATACGCAGTATTTT.

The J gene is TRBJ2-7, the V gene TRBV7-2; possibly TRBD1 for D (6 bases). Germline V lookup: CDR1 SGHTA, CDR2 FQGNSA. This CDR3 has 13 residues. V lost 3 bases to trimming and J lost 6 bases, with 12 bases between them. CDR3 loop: CASSFSGTLEQYF. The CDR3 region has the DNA TGTGCCAGCAGCTTCTCCGGGACACTCGAGCAGTACTTC.

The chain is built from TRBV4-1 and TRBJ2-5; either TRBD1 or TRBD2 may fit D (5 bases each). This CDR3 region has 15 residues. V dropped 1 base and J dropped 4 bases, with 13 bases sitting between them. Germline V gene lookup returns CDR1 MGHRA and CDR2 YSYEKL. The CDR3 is CASSQAWGRPETQYF. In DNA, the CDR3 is TGCGCCAGCAGCCAAGCATGGGGACGACCAGAGACCCAGTACTTC.

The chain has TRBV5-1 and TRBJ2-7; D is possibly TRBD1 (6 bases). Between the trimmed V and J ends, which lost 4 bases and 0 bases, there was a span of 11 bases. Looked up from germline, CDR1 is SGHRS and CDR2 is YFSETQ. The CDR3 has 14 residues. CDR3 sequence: CASSPNRVSYEQYF. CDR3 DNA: TGCGCCAGCAGCCCCAACAGGGTCTCCTACGAGCAGTACTTC.

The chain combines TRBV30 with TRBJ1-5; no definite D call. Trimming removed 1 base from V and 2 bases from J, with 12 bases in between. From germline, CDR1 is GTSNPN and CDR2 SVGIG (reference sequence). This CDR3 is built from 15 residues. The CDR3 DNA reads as TGTGCCTGGAGTGGCTTGGGCTTAGGCAATCAGCCCCAGCATTTT. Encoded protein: CAWSGLGLGNQPQHF.

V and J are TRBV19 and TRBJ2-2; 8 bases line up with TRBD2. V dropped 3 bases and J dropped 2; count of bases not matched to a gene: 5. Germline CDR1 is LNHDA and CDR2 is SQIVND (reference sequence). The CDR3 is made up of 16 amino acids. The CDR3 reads CASSIRSGGNTGELFF. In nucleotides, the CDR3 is TGTGCCAGTAGTATCAGAAGCGGGGGTAACACCGGGGAGCTGTTTTTT. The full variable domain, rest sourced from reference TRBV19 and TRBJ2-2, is DGGITQSPKYLFRKEGQNVTLSCEQNLNHDAMYWYRQDPGQGLRLIYYSQIVNDFQKGDIAEGYSVSREKKESFPLTVTSAQKNPTAFYLCASSIRSGGNTGELFFGEGSRLTVL.

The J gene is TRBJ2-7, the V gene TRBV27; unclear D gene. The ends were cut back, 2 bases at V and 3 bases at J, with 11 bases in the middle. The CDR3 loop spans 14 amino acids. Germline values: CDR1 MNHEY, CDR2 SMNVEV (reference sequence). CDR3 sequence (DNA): TGTGCCAGCAGTTTAAGAGTACAGCACTACGAGCAGTACTTC. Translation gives CASSLRVQHYEQYF.

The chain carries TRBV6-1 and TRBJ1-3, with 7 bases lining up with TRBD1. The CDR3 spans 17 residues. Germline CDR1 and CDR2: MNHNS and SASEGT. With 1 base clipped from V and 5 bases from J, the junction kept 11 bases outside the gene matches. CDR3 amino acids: CASSEEILTGPRNTIYF. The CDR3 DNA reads TGTGCCAGCAGTGAAGAGATTTTGACAGGGCCTAGAAACACCATATATTTT.

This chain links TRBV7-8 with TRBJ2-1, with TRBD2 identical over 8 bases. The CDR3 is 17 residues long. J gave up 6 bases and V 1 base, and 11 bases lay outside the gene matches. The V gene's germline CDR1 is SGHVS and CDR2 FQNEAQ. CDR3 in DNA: TGTGCCAGCAGCTTAGGAAAGTGGCGGGGGGCAATCAATGAGCAGTTCTTC. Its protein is CASSLGKWRGAINEQFF.

In nucleotides, the CDR3 is TGTGCCAGTAGTATGAATGGGGCAGGGGGCAACAATGAGCAGTTCTTC. It is translated as CASSMNGAGGNNEQFF. This chain uses TRBV19 with TRBJ2-1; 8 positions agree with TRBD1. The V segment lost 3 bases and the J segment 5 bases; nucleotides outside the gene matches: 9. The CDR3 loop spans 16 amino acids. Per the germline V gene, CDR1 is LNHDA and CDR2 is SQIVND (reference sequence).